The 11 T cell receptor beta chains below come from one sample, sequenced in a study of regulatory T cells in long-lasting Graves disease (dated by TCRdb to the early 2020s). Library preparation employed multiplex PCR. Instrument on record: Illumina HiSeq 4000. iRepertoire HTBI primers and Arm-PCR amplification of CDR3 regions were used to construct TCR beta libraries. The raw public data were reprocessed by TCRdb itself: fastp quality trimming at Q25, MiXCR clonotype calling, in-frame beta chains only. Every entry covers one CDR3 protein and lists the most common genes and DNA from its rows. In this sample the table shows more than 300,000 distinct CDR3 sequences, about 12% of which occur a single time. The top ten hold around 18% of the sample. Explained via the paper, the time point label denotes: newly diagnosed GD, antithyroid drugs for less than 3 months. RNA was extracted from PBMCs in TRIzol for both TCR sequencing and RNA sequencing.

This sample was shared with a second study, whose subject was T cells in Graves' hyperthyroidism and ophthalmopathy.

Here the sequenced sample was peripheral blood mononuclear cells (PBMCs), taken at new diagnosis, from a patient treated with antithyroid drugs. Receptors were obtained from a young woman with Graves disease. Donor details come from another sample of the same person, matched by shared clones.

This clonotype was seen many times. This sequence joins TRBV29-1 and TRBJ1-2; D not resolved. With 3 bases removed from V and 12 bases from J, the gap between germline ends came to 11 bases. The CDR3 has 10 residues. Germline V CDR1 and CDR2: SQVTM, ANQGSEA. The CDR3 DNA follows: TGCAGCGTTGAGGCGGTGTTTCACACCTTC. Its protein product is CSVEAVFHTF.

The rearrangement joins TRBV30 to TRBJ2-7; D remains ambiguous. Deletions cut 2 bases from V and 7 bases from J, with 18 bases between. CDR1 GTSNPN and CDR2 SVGIG come from the germline V gene (reference sequence). The CDR3 has 14 residues. This CDR3 reads CAWSYTGPRAEQYF. The CDR3 DNA is TGTGCCTGGAGTTATACTGGCCCCCGAGCTGAGCAGTACTTC.

A remark on this clonotype: A much larger clonotype is one base distant, so this may be a read error. V usage is TRBV7-9 and J usage is TRBJ2-5; TRBD2 matches 14 bases. The CDR3 runs 18 residues. V trimming: 5 bases; J trimming: 11 bases; junction bases outside the gene matches: 19. The germline CDR1 and CDR2 sequences are SEHNR and FQNEAQ (reference sequence). The CDR3 is CASSRTLGTSGRRNEQYF. CDR3 sequence (DNA): TGTGCCAGCAGCCGCACCCTCGGGACTAGCGGGAGACGTAATGAGCAGTACTTC. The entire variable domain, with the rest obtained from reference TRBV7-9 and TRBJ2-5, is as follows: DTGVSQNPRHKITKRGQNVTFRCDPISEHNRLYWYRQTLGQGPEFLTYFQNEAQLEKSRLLSDRFSAERPKGSFSTLEIQRTEQGDSAMYLCASSRTLGTSGRRNEQYFGPGTRLLVL.

This clonotype was picked up a small number of times. CDR3 sequence: CASSLQSDRGNTGELFF. The DNA of the CDR3 is TGCGCCAGCAGCCTGCAGTCGGACAGGGGGAACACCGGGGAGCTGTTTTTT. The genes are TRBV4-3 and TRBJ2-2, with 9 positions matching TRBD1. The CDR3 is 17 residues long. V gave up 4 bases and J gave up 1 base; unmatched junction bases: 7. Germline V gene data show CDR1 as LGHNA and CDR2 as YSLEER.

This clonotype was detected ten times or more. V usage is TRBV30 and J usage is TRBJ2-2; 7 bases line up with TRBD1. There are 14 residues in the CDR3. Germline V lookup: CDR1 GTSNPN, CDR2 SVGIG (reference sequence). The CDR3 loop is CAWDRLTNTGELFF. CDR3 DNA: TGTGCTTGGGACAGACTAACGAACACCGGGGAGCTGTTTTTT.

The genes are TRBV20-1 and TRBJ1-2; D is possibly TRBD1 (6 bases). Germline V gene sequence: CDR1 DFQATT, CDR2 SNEGSKA (reference sequence). V lost 4 bases and J 1 base, leaving 19 bases between the germline ends. The CDR3 length is 16 residues. CDR3 in DNA: TGCAGTGCTATCGATGCGGGGGCAGGGTTTAACTATGGCTACACCTTC. This translates into CSAIDAGAGFNYGYTF.

Many counts were recorded for this clonotype. V usage is TRBV7-9 and J usage is TRBJ2-1; D might be TRBD2 (6 bases). Germline values: CDR1 SEHNR, CDR2 FQNEAQ (reference sequence). The CDR3 contains 15 residues. V was pared by 6 bases and J by 1 base, with 13 bases between. In DNA form, the CDR3 reads TGTGCCAGCAGACACGGGGGTGGATCCTACAATGAGCAGTTCTTC. The encoded protein is CASRHGGGSYNEQFF.

As regards this clonotype: Since a much larger clone is just one base distant, this may be a read error. This rearrangement joins TRBV5-6 to TRBJ1-1, with D hard to call. This CDR3 comprises 15 residues. Germline loops: CDR1 SGHDT, CDR2 YYEEEE. The CDR3 reads CASGLAASLNTEAFF. The CDR3 DNA reads TGTGCCAGCGGCTTGGCCGCCAGTTTGAACACTGAAGCTTTCTTT. The whole variable domain, filled in from reference TRBV5-6 and TRBJ1-1, reads DAGVTQSPTHLIKTRGQQVTLRCSPKSGHDTVSWYQQALGQGPQFIFQYYEEEERQRGNFPDRFSGHQFPNYSSELNVNALLLGDSALYLCASGLAASLNTEAFFGQGTRLTVV.

This clonotype was recorded at least ten times. The J gene is TRBJ2-1, the V gene TRBV7-2, with 11 positions matching TRBD2. Germline-derived CDR1 and CDR2 are SGHTA and FQGNSA. This CDR3 is 16 amino acids long. V lost 1 base to trimming and J lost 4 bases; unmatched junction nucleotides: 3. CDR3 residues: CASSLVGTSGYNEQFF. The CDR3 bases are TGTGCCAGCAGCTTAGTAGGGACTAGCGGTTACAATGAGCAGTTCTTC.

This clonotype was recorded at least ten times. The chain recombines TRBV20-1 with TRBJ1-1, with D unclear. Germline V CDR1 and CDR2: DFQATT, SNEGSKA (reference sequence). V lost 4 bases, J lost 0 bases, and 6 bases lay in between. CDR3 length equals 12 residues. The CDR3 region is CSAIPLNTEAFF. The CDR3 region has the DNA TGCAGTGCTATCCCTTTGAACACTGAAGCTTTCTTT.

This clonotype was observed at least ten times. V and J are TRBV24-1 and TRBJ2-5; weak D call: TRBD2 (6 bases). Germline CDR1 is KGHDR and CDR2 is SFDVKD. The CDR3 extends over 15 amino acids. The V gene lost 0 bases and the J gene lost 4 bases, with 11 bases spanning the gap. The CDR3 sequence: CATSDLQGSGETQYF. The CDR3 DNA is TGTGCCACCAGTGATTTGCAAGGTAGCGGAGAGACCCAGTACTTC.